The rows below give T cell receptor beta chains drawn from one sample of a study of Ad26.COV2.S vaccination and SARS-CoV-2 variants. TCRdb keeps only in-frame clones here, not all; method: immunoSEQ multiplex PCR. The sample carries roughly 400,000 clones, about 90% recorded once. Material: peripheral blood, obtained in a trial of Ad26.COV2.S vaccine versus placebo. The source of these receptors is a person aged 18-60 years who received the Ad26.COV2.S COVID-19 vaccine or a placebo. CDR3s include the opening cysteine and the closing phenylalanine or tryptophan. The order of the fields is V gene, clone size, J gene, D gene, CDR3 protein, CDR3 DNA. D genes are given only for firm matches. The size of a clone is reported for some rows only, either as once, few or many, or as a class for expanded clones.

TRBV6-2/TRBV6-3	.	TRBJ1-3	.	CASSLHSGNTIYF	TGTGCCAGCAGTTTGCACTCTGGAAACACCATATATTTT
TRBV14	.	TRBJ2-7	TRBD2	CASSPPSASGRSEQYF	TGTGCCAGCAGCCCCCCTTCGGCTAGCGGGAGGAGCGAGCAGTACTTC
TRBV27	.	TRBJ2-2	TRBD1	CASTQEDRPCDNTGELFF	TGTGCCAGCACACAAGAGGACAGGCCCTGCGATAACACCGGGGAGCTGTTTTTT
TRBV13	.	TRBJ1-1	.	CASSYALGMNTEAFF	TGTGCCAGCAGCTACGCGCTTGGTATGAACACTGAAGCTTTCTTT
TRBV5-1	.	TRBJ2-1	.	CASMRGLGPYNEQFF	TGCGCCAGCATGAGGGGATTGGGTCCCTACAATGAGCAGTTCTTC
TRBV4-3	.	TRBJ1-2	TRBD1	CASSAPGQFRDGYTF	TGCGCCAGCAGCGCACCGGGACAGTTCAGGGATGGCTACACCTTC
TRBV7-6	.	TRBJ2-2	.	CASSLGGVGPGELFF	TGTGCCAGCAGCTTAGGGGGGGTAGGCCCCGGGGAGCTGTTTTTT
TRBV4-3	.	TRBJ2-3	.	CASSQESPTDTQYF	TGCGCCAGCAGCCAAGAATCGCCCACAGATACGCAGTATTTT
TRBV20-1	.	TRBJ1-6	.	CSASRGGGSYNSPLHF	TGCAGTGCTAGTCGTGGCGGGGGCTCCTATAATTCACCCCTCCACTTT
TRBV29-1	.	TRBJ2-2	.	CSVQPESGELFF	TGCAGCGTACAACCTGAGTCCGGGGAGCTGTTTTTT
TRBV9	.	TRBJ2-7	TRBD2	CASSVEAGRGYEQYF	TGTGCCAGCAGCGTAGAGGCCGGGAGGGGCTACGAGCAGTACTTC
TRBV10-3	.	TRBJ1-3	.	CASRIPRISGNTIYF	TGTGCCTCGAGGATACCGAGGATCTCTGGAAACACCATATATTTT
TRBV7-3	once	TRBJ2-7	.	CASSLDGSSYEQYF	TGTGCCAGCAGCTTGGACGGGAGCTCCTACGAGCAGTACTTC
TRBV5-1	.	TRBJ1-4	TRBD1	CASSRGTGETNEKLFF	TGCGCCAGCAGCAGAGGGACAGGGGAGACTAATGAAAAACTGTTTTTT
TRBV4-1	.	TRBJ1-2	.	CASSQVWGDGYTF	TGCGCCAGCAGCCAAGTTTGGGGGGATGGCTACACCTTC
TRBV27	once	TRBJ2-1	TRBD2	CASSLWREDDNEQFF	TGTGCCAGCAGTTTATGGCGGGAGGACGACAATGAGCAGTTCTTC
TRBV4-3	.	TRBJ1-5	TRBD1	CASSQGTGGNQPQHF	TGCGCCAGCAGCCAGGGGACAGGGGGCAATCAGCCCCAGCATTTT
TRBV7-2	.	TRBJ1-1	TRBD1	CASSRQGGDTEAFF	TGTGCCAGCAGCCGCCAGGGGGGGGACACTGAAGCTTTCTTT
TRBV10-3	.	TRBJ1-1	TRBD1	CAINRDRNTEAFF	TGTGCCATCAACCGGGACAGGAACACTGAAGCTTTCTTT
TRBV2	.	TRBJ2-7	.	CASSENSLPAASSYEQYF	TGTGCCAGCAGTGAAAATTCCCTTCCCGCCGCCAGTTCCTACGAGCAGTACTTC
TRBV9	.	TRBJ2-7	.	CASSNSRTTYEQYF	TGTGCCAGCAGCAACAGCAGGACAACCTACGAGCAGTACTTC
TRBV5-6	.	TRBJ2-7	.	CASSFPREILYEQYF	TGTGCCAGCAGCTTTCCGAGGGAAATACTCTACGAGCAGTACTTC
TRBV28	.	TRBJ2-5	.	CASSLYRSPGFKESQYF	TGTGCCAGCAGTTTATACCGATCTCCGGGATTCAAAGAGTCCCAGTACTTC
TRBV7-2	.	TRBJ1-3	.	CASSPWTASGNTIYF	TGTGCCAGCAGCCCGTGGACGGCCTCTGGAAACACCATATATTTT
TRBV14	.	TRBJ1-4	TRBD1	CASSGTGRNEKLFF	TGTGCCAGCAGCGGGACAGGCCGAAATGAAAAACTGTTTTTT
TRBV23-1	.	TRBJ1-5	.	CASSQSRGITDQPQHF	TGCGCCAGCAGTCAATCGAGGGGGATTACGGATCAGCCCCAGCATTTT
TRBV10-3	many	TRBJ1-3	.	CAIRGPGNTIYF	TGTGCCATCAGGGGACCTGGAAACACCATATATTTT
TRBV19	once	TRBJ1-5	TRBD1	CASSWDRGQPQHF	TGTGCCAGTAGCTGGGACAGGGGTCAGCCCCAGCATTTT
TRBV13	.	TRBJ1-2	.	CASSPQSWGRDYGYTF	TGTGCCAGCAGCCCACAGAGTTGGGGGCGGGACTATGGCTACACCTTC
TRBV7-9	.	TRBJ2-7	.	CASSLAQAGHEQYF	TGTGCCAGCAGCTTAGCCCAGGCGGGCCACGAGCAGTACTTC
TRBV14	once	TRBJ1-4	.	CASSQGSRGYANEKLFF	TGTGCCAGCAGCCAAGGGAGTCGCGGGTACGCTAATGAAAAACTGTTTTTT
TRBV10-3	.	TRBJ2-1	.	CAISELVGNEQFF	TGTGCCATCAGTGAACTAGTAGGCAATGAGCAGTTCTTC
TRBV3-1/TRBV3-2	.	TRBJ2-7	.	CASSHTSSADEQYF	TGTGCCAGCAGCCATACTAGTTCTGCCGACGAGCAGTACTTC
TRBV29-1	once	TRBJ2-5	.	CSVDKYQETQYF	TGCAGCGTCGACAAGTACCAAGAGACCCAGTACTTC
TRBV5-6	.	TRBJ2-1	TRBD2	CASSRPTSGAYYNEQFF	TGTGCCAGCAGCCGGCCCACTAGCGGGGCTTACTACAATGAGCAGTTCTTC
TRBV6-5	.	TRBJ2-5	.	CASSSTRPQETQYF	TGTGCCAGCAGTTCCACAAGGCCCCAAGAGACCCAGTACTTC
TRBV7-3	.	TRBJ2-5	TRBD2	CASSSQAGSWETQYF	TGTGCCAGCAGCTCCCAAGCGGGAAGCTGGGAGACCCAGTACTTC
TRBV6-5	.	TRBJ2-1	.	CASRQGENGKQFF	TGTGCCAGCAGACAGGGTGAAAACGGCAAGCAGTTCTTC
TRBV11-2	once	TRBJ2-2	TRBD2	CASTPTSGSYTGELFF	TGTGCCAGCACCCCGACTAGCGGGTCCTACACCGGGGAGCTGTTTTTT
TRBV4-2	once	TRBJ2-3	TRBD2	CASSQGTSGTTDTQYF	TGTGCCAGCAGCCAGGGGACTAGCGGGACTACAGATACGCAGTATTTT
TRBV5-1	.	TRBJ2-1	TRBD1	CASSLALDRGPNEQFF	TGCGCCAGCAGCTTGGCCCTTGACAGGGGTCCCAATGAGCAGTTCTTC
TRBV7-3	.	TRBJ2-2	TRBD1	CASSLNGQGVGGELFF	TGTGCCAGCAGCTTGAACGGACAGGGGGTGGGCGGGGAGCTGTTTTTT
TRBV30	.	TRBJ1-4	.	CAWSATDINEKLFF	TGTGCCTGGAGTGCGACAGATATAAATGAAAAACTGTTTTTT